This entry lists 18 T cell receptor beta chains sequenced from one sample in a study of post-analysis software for immune sequencing data (dated by TCRdb to 2013 to 2016). Their antigen targets remain unknown. The full study reports these points: Patients showed significantly higher frequencies than controls for several TRBV segments, among them TRBV5-6, TRBV5-1 and TRBV20-1.

Library prep was done by PCR. Sequencing instrument: Illumina HiSeq 2500. Unique molecular identifiers were incorporated into TCR beta cDNA libraries to reduce PCR and sequencing biases. Through fastp at Q25 and MiXCR, TCRdb rebuilt clones from the public reads, retaining in-frame beta chains. Each entry merges the rows of one CDR3 protein and shows their most common DNA and genes. This sample gives roughly 430,000 distinct CDR3 sequences in total; about 39% of them show up just once. Around 8% of the sample goes to the ten largest clones. The sequenced material came from blood. The receptors were sampled from a girl aged 2-15 years with multiple sclerosis.

This clonotype was seen only a few times. The chain combines TRBV3-1 with TRBJ2-7; 8 bases match TRBD1. J was trimmed by 5 bases and V by 5 bases; bases with no gene match: 11. Germline CDR1 reads LGHDT; CDR2 reads YNNKEL (reference sequence). The CDR3 has 15 residues. The CDR3 DNA is TGTGCCAGCAGCATTGGGACAGGCCTTCGGAACGAGCAGTACTTC. As protein: CASSIGTGLRNEQYF.

This clonotype was seen only a few times. The V call is TRBV12-3 or TRBV12-4, the J call TRBJ2-5; 8 bases agree with TRBD1. The CDR3 consists of 14 residues. V shed 3 bases, J shed 5 bases, and the junction held 5 bases outside the gene matches. The DNA for the CDR3 is TGTGCCAGCAGTTTCTGGACAGGGCTGGAGACCCAGTACTTC. This sequence encodes CASSFWTGLETQYF.

The sample holds a few counts of this clonotype. The gene calls are TRBV12-5 and TRBJ2-1, with D unresolved. The germline V gene has CDR1 LGHNT and CDR2 FRNRAP. The CDR3 spans 11 residues. V was cut by 3 bases and J by 7 bases, with 4 bases left in between. CDR3: CASGFRNEQFF. The CDR3 DNA is TGTGCTAGTGGTTTTAGGAATGAGCAGTTCTTC.

This chain joins TRBV24-1 and TRBJ2-1; D ambiguous. This CDR3 region has 16 residues. V lost 1 base and J lost 4, with 13 bases in between. Per the germline V gene, CDR1 is KGHDR and CDR2 is SFDVKD. Here the CDR3 reads CATSDFRQALYNEQFF. The CDR3 nucleotides are TGTGCCACCAGTGATTTCCGACAAGCACTATACAATGAGCAGTTCTTC.

The J gene is TRBJ2-1, the V gene TRBV24-1, with D tentatively TRBD1 (6 bases). The CDR3 is 14 residues long. Germline V lookup: CDR1 KGHDR, CDR2 SFDVKD. The V gene lost 4 bases and the J gene lost 6 bases, with 12 bases spanning the gap. The CDR3: CATSDRDRSNEQFF. CDR3 DNA sequence: TGTGCCACCAGTGACCGAGACAGGAGCAATGAGCAGTTCTTC.

This chain links TRBV28 with TRBJ1-1, with 7 bases aligning to TRBD1. The J segment lost 10 bases and the V segment lost 3 bases, leaving 2 bases of the junction unmatched. From germline, CDR1 is MDHEN and CDR2 SYDVKM. The CDR3 totals 11 residues. CDR3 sequence: CASSFYRGAFF. CDR3 nucleotide sequence: TGTGCCAGCAGTTTCTACAGGGGAGCTTTCTTT.

The rearrangement uses TRBV13 and TRBJ1-1, with D uncertain. The CDR3 has 12 residues. Germline CDR1 PRHDT, CDR2 FYEKMQ (reference sequence). V shed 2 bases and J shed 4 bases, with 5 bases lying between them. The CDR3 DNA is TGTGCCAGCAGCTTATATCCCACTGAAGCTTTCTTT. It encodes CASSLYPTEAFF.

The V gene is TRBV3-1, the J gene TRBJ1-2; D ambiguous. The length of the CDR3 is 12 residues. Germline V CDR1 and CDR2: LGHDT, YNNKEL (reference sequence). Trimming stripped 5 bases from V and 4 bases from J, with 8 bases between. The CDR3 loop reads CASSDLIYGYTF. CDR3 sequence (DNA): TGTGCCAGCAGCGATTTGATCTATGGCTACACCTTC.

The V call is TRBV20-1, the J call TRBJ2-7; D gene uncertain. CDR1 and CDR2 (germline): DFQATT, SNEGSKA (reference sequence). CDR3 length: 14 amino acids. Trimming stripped 1 base from V and 0 bases from J, with 10 bases between. CDR3 sequence: CSARGPRSSYEQYF. The DNA of the CDR3 is TGCAGTGCTAGAGGGCCTAGGAGCTCCTACGAGCAGTACTTC.

A few counts support this clonotype. This rearrangement joins TRBV7-2 to TRBJ2-7, with no clear D. CDR3 length equals 14 residues. The germline V gene encodes CDR1 SGHTA and CDR2 FQGNSA. The V end was cut by 1 base, the J end by 0 bases, with 7 bases between. In DNA, the CDR3 is TGTGCCAGCAGCTTAGAACTGATCTCCTACGAGCAGTACTTC. It specifies CASSLELISYEQYF.

V and J are TRBV5-1 and TRBJ2-1; D is undetermined. This CDR3 region has 16 residues. From germline, CDR1 is SGHRS and CDR2 YFSETQ. With 0 bases removed from V and 0 bases from J, the gap between germline ends came to 10 bases. CDR3 nucleotide sequence: TGCGCCAGCAGCTTGGATTCGGTTTTCTCCTACAATGAGCAGTTCTTC. It is translated as CASSLDSVFSYNEQFF.

The chain uses TRBV6-5 and TRBJ2-3; 11 bases align to TRBD2. Germline assignment: CDR1 MNHEY and CDR2 SVGAGI. The CDR3 loop spans 15 amino acids. After removal of 5 bases from V and 5 bases from J, the junction contained 6 bases not matched to a gene. CDR3 in amino acids: CASSIAGGRLDTQYF. CDR3 nucleotides: TGTGCCAGCAGTATAGCGGGGGGGCGCTTAGATACGCAGTATTTT.

The V and J genes are TRBV18 and TRBJ1-2; D perhaps matches TRBD1 (5 bases). Trimming left V 0 bases short and J 10 bases short, with 9 bases between. CDR3 length: 12 residues. The germline gives CDR1 KGHSH, CDR2 LQKENI. CDR3 nucleotide sequence: TGTGCCAGCTCACCACCAGGGGAGGCCTACACCTTC. Translating it yields CASSPPGEAYTF.

There are a few counts of this clonotype. The chain combines TRBV5-6 with TRBJ1-2; D is perhaps TRBD1 (6 bases). The CDR3 is made up of 14 amino acids. Trimming removed 4 bases at V and 4 bases at J, with 14 bases between. Germline V gene data show CDR1 as SGHDT and CDR2 as YYEEEE. For the CDR3, the DNA is TGTGCCAGCAGCCCGATGGGGGCGGGCTATGGCTACACCTTC. It is translated as CASSPMGAGYGYTF.

There are many counts of this clonotype. V gene TRBV12-3 or TRBV12-4 combines with J gene TRBJ2-6; 7 positions agree with TRBD1. The CDR3 totals 17 residues. V shed 2 bases and J 0 bases; nucleotides not matched to a gene: 4. The CDR3 coding sequence is TGTGCCAGCAGTTTATGGACAGGAAGCTCTGGGGCCAACGTCCTGACTTTC. Amino acid sequence: CASSLWTGSSGANVLTF.

This clonotype was counted between two and nine times. This chain links TRBV5-6 with TRBJ1-2; D perhaps matches TRBD1 (5 bases). Germline-derived CDR1 and CDR2 are SGHDT and YYEEEE. Trimming removed 0 bases at V and 4 bases at J, with 10 bases between. CDR3 length: 14 amino acids. The CDR3 DNA reads as TGTGCCAGCAGCTTGGGAGGGGTCGGCTATGGCTACACCTTC. Encoded protein: CASSLGGVGYGYTF. The whole variable domain, filled in from reference TRBV5-6 and TRBJ1-2, reads DAGVTQSPTHLIKTRGQQVTLRCSPKSGHDTVSWYQQALGQGPQFIFQYYEEEERQRGNFPDRFSGHQFPNYSSELNVNALLLGDSALYLCASSLGGVGYGYTFGSGTRLTVV.

The rearrangement joins TRBV5-1 to TRBJ2-1, with TRBD1 matching 8 bases. The end of the DNA aligns better with TRBJ2-7, so the J call may be wrong. Germline CDR1 SGHRS, CDR2 YFSETQ. This CDR3 spans 18 amino acids. CDR3 nucleotide sequence: TGCGCCAGCAGCTTGGCCGGACAGGGCTTGAGCTCCTACAATGAGCAGTACTTC. Its protein is CASSLAGQGLSSYNEQYF.

The rearrangement links TRBV20-1 to TRBJ2-7; 8 nucleotides match TRBD1. The CDR3 consists of 15 residues. The V gene's germline CDR1 is DFQATT and CDR2 SNEGSKA (reference sequence). V shed 2 bases and J 3 bases; nucleotides not matched to a gene: 9. The CDR3 region is CSARPPGQGVYEQYF. For the CDR3, the DNA is TGCAGTGCTAGACCCCCTGGACAGGGCGTCTACGAGCAGTACTTC.